The entry that follows covers one T cell receptor (beta chain) sequence. Antigen unknown. This entry belongs to a study of neoadjuvant nivolumab and ipilimumab in lung cancer. Study-level findings and limits: Higher pretherapy blood TCR richness went with higher resected-tumor richness.

Libraries were prepared by immunoSEQ multiplex PCR; TCRdb keeps only in-frame clonotypes and omits some of them. The data show some 9,700 clones, more than 70% seen once. The CDR3 is made up of 15 amino acids. Germline loops: CDR1 KGHSH, CDR2 LQKENI. The germline V and J ends were trimmed by 4 bases and 11 bases, with 18 bases remaining between them. The receptor was derived from an adult with non-small cell lung cancer. Some clones in this sample may be carry-over from other donors' samples. The V call is TRBV18, the J call TRBJ1-6, with TRBD1 as a possible D gene (6 bases). The specimen comprised tumor tissue, sampled after neoadjuvant nivolumab, alone or with ipilimumab, at or shortly before surgery. CDR3 in amino acids: CASSLSKGPGAPLHF. CDR3 coding DNA: TGTGCCAGCTCACTCTCAAAGGGCCCAGGGGCACCCCTCCACTTT.